This TCR beta chain was captured by sequencing in a study of blood T cell repertoires in COVID-19 (dated by TCRdb to 2020 to 2022). Study-wide context: Samples from collaborators originated in the United States, Italy and Spain and spanned both the acute and convalescent phases of COVID-19. The material from the prospective study consisted of cDNA or gDNA derived from T cells, B-cell-depleted T cells, or PBMCs. The dataset comprised deeply sampled blood TCRbeta repertoires from subjects exposed to, actively infected with, or recovered from COVID-19. The repertoires were released in a freely available public database intended as a resource for research on the immune response to SARS-CoV-2. The samples were drawn from two sources: the first 160 participants of the ongoing ImmuneRACE study, and fewer than 1,500 subjects contributed by 6 global collaborators. Nearly every sample came with metadata listing a de-identified subject ID, COVID-19 status, age in years and sex. Where available, HLA class I and class II types were obtained from metadata supplied by the sample provider rather than from assay-based typing. Findings and caveats that apply to the study as a whole: Clinical and demographic metadata were provided uncurated, with the amount varying by source and participant.

TCRbeta CDR3 regions were amplified from genomic DNA using the immunoSEQ Assay, a bias-controlled multiplex PCR. The source study handled its data this way. Nucleated cell counts per sample were estimated from amplification of reference gene primers within the assay. To quantify the absolute abundance of each unique TCRbeta CDR3 rearrangement, sequence reads were collapsed and filtered. For each sample, productive Simpson clonality was calculated as the square root of Simpson's diversity index across productive rearrangements. In TCRdb, the immuneACCESS table is reduced to in-frame sequences with V and J assigned. These tables do not hold every clone; where another copy was compared, an unresolved V gene accounts for under half, and the others remain unexplained. D and trimming were read from the DNA, whereas the V and J calls and clone size are those reported in that table. Recorded for this sample are tens of thousands of clones; about 88% of them occurred a single time. The ten biggest clones cover approximately 8% of the sample.

In regard to this clone: Its binding antigen is unknown. Base qualities were left out, and no much larger clone turns up one base away.

The germline V end is reduced by 4 bases and the J end by 5 bases; junction bases left unmatched: 20. From the cysteine up to the phenylalanine, the CDR3 has a length of 17 residues. Only CDR3 DNA is held: 51 bases, read in frame from base 1. The germline V gene gives CDR1 as SQVTM and CDR2 as ANQGSEA. The collaborating institutions used their own protocols to collect whole blood in K2EDTA tubes. Collaborator samples were shipped for TCRbeta analysis as frozen whole blood, isolated PBMCs, or DNA extracted from either sample type. The specimen was peripheral blood. The TCR originated in a man in his 60s with active COVID-19. The rearranged chain carries TRBV29-1 and TRBJ2-7; 7 central bases correspond to TRBD2. The CDR3 amino acid sequence is: CSVGEGLYSVGRDEQYF. The sequenced DNA: TGCAGCGTTGGGGAGGGGCTATACAGCGTGGGAAGGGACGAGCAGTACTTC.